What follows are 9 T cell receptor beta chains derived from one specimen sequenced in a study of shared clonotypes between healthy human individuals. Sequencing was performed with immunoSEQ multiplex PCR; in TCRdb, only in-frame clones are kept and a portion is missing. The repertoire has some 630,000 clones, approximately 75% of them found once; the top ten carry around 1.8%. The sequenced material came from memory CD4+ T cells sorted from blood. Stated subset: CD45RA-negative fraction. All receptors come from a woman in her twenties or thirties in good health.

This chain connects TRBV15 to TRBJ2-1, with unresolved D. There are 12 residues in the CDR3. V was cut by 5 bases and J by 5 bases, with 7 bases left in between. The germline V gene encodes CDR1 LNHNV and CDR2 YYDKDF (reference sequence). CDR3 sequence reads: CATSRLDNEQFF. The CDR3 DNA reads TGTGCCACCAGCCGACTTGACAATGAGCAGTTCTTC.

This clone came up a few times. Other nucleotide sequences from this sample produce the same CDR3. The rearrangement uses TRBV5-1 and TRBJ2-1, with 8 bases fitting TRBD1. The CDR3 has 15 amino acids. From germline, CDR1 is SGHRS and CDR2 YFSETQ. The V segment lost 2 bases and the J segment 8 bases; nucleotides outside the gene matches: 9. The CDR3 protein is CASSLGRGRGDEQFF. CDR3 coding DNA: TGCGCCAGCAGCTTAGGCAGGGGGCGAGGTGATGAGCAGTTCTTC.

The rearrangement uses TRBV7-2 and TRBJ1-4, with 10 bases identical to TRBD1. V lost 5 bases to trimming and J lost 8 bases; unmatched junction nucleotides: 11. Germline CDR1 and CDR2: SGHTA and FQGNSA. The CDR3 runs 16 residues. CDR3 coding DNA: TGTGCCAGCAGCCAAGACCACGGGACAGGGGAGGAAAAACTGTTTTTT. Its protein product is CASSQDHGTGEEKLFF.

This clone was picked up a small number of times. The V call is TRBV28, the J call TRBJ1-5; weak D call: TRBD1 (5 bases). Germline assignment: CDR1 MDHEN and CDR2 SYDVKM. This CDR3 region has 15 residues. V dropped 3 bases and J dropped 3 bases, with 12 bases sitting between them. The CDR3 DNA reads TGTGCCAGCAGTTTGGTCTACAGGAACAATCAGCCCCAGCATTTT. It encodes CASSLVYRNNQPQHF.

The chain links TRBV30 to TRBJ2-7, with D tentatively TRBD2 (5 bases). The CDR3 runs to 13 residues. V lost 3 bases and J 3 bases, leaving 12 bases between the germline ends. Germline loops: CDR1 GTSNPN, CDR2 SVGIG (reference sequence). The CDR3 nucleotides read TGTGCCTGGAGCAGCGGACCTTTCTACGAGCAGTACTTC. It encodes CAWSSGPFYEQYF.

This clone was detected only a few times. The chain has TRBV6-4 and TRBJ1-2, with a possible D match to TRBD1 (5 bases). Deletions cut 5 bases from V and 2 bases from J, with 18 bases between. Germline lookup yields CDR1 MRHNA and CDR2 SNTAGT. The CDR3 sequence is 16 residues long. CDR3 residues: CASSPDAGLPNYGYTF. The CDR3 nucleotides read TGTGCCAGCAGTCCGGACGCAGGGCTACCCAACTATGGCTACACCTTC.

This rearrangement joins TRBV28 to TRBJ1-1, with TRBD1 matching 7 bases. Germline CDR1 MDHEN, CDR2 SYDVKM. After removal of 4 bases from V and 6 bases from J, the junction contained 5 bases not matched to a gene. The CDR3 runs 13 residues. As DNA, the CDR3 is TGTGCCAGCAGTTCGGGACAGCTCCCTGAAGCTTTCTTT. This gives the protein CASSSGQLPEAFF.

CDR3 nucleotide sequence: TGTGCCAGCAGCACGGGACTAGCCACCGAGACCCAGTACTTC. The encoded protein is CASSTGLATETQYF. The chain joins TRBV11-3 to TRBJ2-5; 9 bases align to TRBD2. CDR3 size: 14 residues. The germline gives CDR1 SGHNT, CDR2 YENEEA. Losses at the gene ends were 5 bases for V and 5 bases for J; bases not matched to a gene: 6.

The rearrangement joins TRBV5-1 to TRBJ1-1; no firm D call. Trimming took 4 bases from V and 0 from J, leaving 10 bases between them. The length of the CDR3 is 14 residues. The germline V gene has CDR1 SGHRS and CDR2 YFSETQ. Here the CDR3 DNA reads TGCGCCAGCAGCCAGACAACAGTGAACACTGAAGCTTTCTTT. This sequence encodes CASSQTTVNTEAFF.